The 32 T cell receptor beta chains presented below share a single source sample, sequenced in a study of OX40 agonist ivuxolimab in advanced cancers. Generated by immunoSEQ multiplex PCR, the TCRdb table keeps only in-frame clones and is missing some. This table has under 40,000 clones, approximately 89% appearing once. The starting material was CD4+ or CD8+ T cells sorted from blood, obtained in a trial of the OX40 agonist ivuxolimab. The receptors come from an adult with an advanced solid tumor such as melanoma, head and neck, liver or kidney cancer.

The chain uses TRBV7-6 and TRBJ2-1; TRBD2 agrees at 12 bases. The CDR3 loop spans 16 amino acids. Trimming cost V 5 bases and J 3 bases; bases outside gene matches: 5. The germline V gene has CDR1 SGHVS and CDR2 FNYEAQ. The CDR3, as DNA: TGTGCCAGCAGCCCCAGGACTAGCGGGAACTACAATGAGCAGTTCTTC. Translating gives CASSPRTSGNYNEQFF. The full variable domain, with the rest looked up from reference TRBV7-6 and TRBJ2-1, is GAGVSQSPRYKVTKRGQDVALRCDPISGHVSLYWYRQALGQGPEFLTYFNYEAQQDKSGLPNDRFSAERPEGSISTLTIQRTEQRDSAMYRCASSPRTSGNYNEQFFGPGTRLTVL.

The V call is TRBV11-2, the J call TRBJ1-1, with a possible D match to TRBD1 (5 bases). Germline V gives CDR1 SGHAT, CDR2 FQNNGV. The CDR3 runs 13 residues. Trimming stripped 5 bases from V and 3 bases from J, with 10 bases between. CDR3 sequence reads: CASSRGDDTEAFF. As DNA, the CDR3 is TGTGCCAGCAGCCGAGGGGATGACACTGAAGCTTTCTTT.

J is TRBJ2-7 and V is TRBV6-5; the match to TRBD1 covers 7 bases. V shed 6 bases and J 6 bases; nucleotides not matched to a gene: 5. CDR3 length: 12 amino acids. The germline V gene has CDR1 MNHEY and CDR2 SVGAGI. The CDR3 spells CASSMTGSEQYF. The CDR3 DNA follows: TGTGCCAGCAGCATGACAGGGAGCGAGCAGTACTTC.

This chain uses TRBV28 with TRBJ2-1; 9 bases align to TRBD2. J gave up 4 bases and V 4 bases, and 8 bases lay outside the gene matches. Germline V lookup: CDR1 MDHEN, CDR2 SYDVKM. This CDR3 comprises 16 residues. The CDR3 DNA reads TGTGCCAGCAGTTCCCCACGACTAGCGGAGTACAATGAGCAGTTCTTC. Amino acid sequence: CASSSPRLAEYNEQFF.

This clone showed up just a few times. The rearrangement uses TRBV28 and TRBJ2-1; 9 nucleotides agree with TRBD2. The CDR3 has 13 amino acids. CDR1 is MDHEN and CDR2 is SYDVKM in the germline V gene. Unmatched junction bases numbered 6, after V lost 8 bases and J lost 7 bases. The CDR3, as DNA: TGTGCCAGCGGTTGGCTAGCGGGGAATGAGCAGTTCTTC. This sequence encodes CASGWLAGNEQFF.

In DNA, the CDR3 is TGCAGTGCTCCCTCGACAGATACGCAGTATTTT. This gives the protein CSAPSTDTQYF. The chain recombines TRBV20-1 with TRBJ2-3; D is unresolved. V lost 5 bases and J lost 3, with 6 bases in between. Germline V gene data show CDR1 as DFQATT and CDR2 as SNEGSKA (reference sequence). The CDR3 is 11 residues long.

This clone came up once. The V call is TRBV21-1, the J call TRBJ1-2. TRBV21-1 is recorded as a pseudogene. The CDR3 totals 16 residues. The CDR3 nucleotides read TGTGCCAGCATCCACCTAAGACCCCTGAATAACTATGGCTACACCTTC. It translates to CASIHLRPLNNYGYTF.

V and J are TRBV7-2 and TRBJ1-6; D unresolved. The length of the CDR3 is 16 residues. V lost 2 bases to trimming and J lost 0 bases, with 8 bases between them. From germline, CDR1 is SGHTA and CDR2 FQGNSA. CDR3 amino acids: CASSLRGSSYNSPLHF. The CDR3 DNA sequence: TGTGCCAGCAGCTTACGAGGGAGCTCCTATAATTCACCCCTCCACTTT.

The genes are TRBV7-9 and TRBJ2-5; no clear D. The CDR3 totals 15 residues. In germline, CDR1 is SEHNR, CDR2 FQNEAQ (reference sequence). The V end lost 3 bases, the J end lost 5 bases, and 16 bases lay between the germline ends. The CDR3 loop is CASSLGFSGRETQYF. DNA of the CDR3: TGTGCCAGCAGCTTGGGTTTTAGTGGCCGGGAGACCCAGTACTTC.

The V and J genes are TRBV5-6 and TRBJ1-5, with a possible D match to TRBD1 (6 bases). Trimming removed 0 bases from V and 5 bases from J, with 24 bases in between. Germline V gives CDR1 SGHDT, CDR2 YYEEEE. This CDR3 is 19 amino acids long. DNA of the CDR3: TGTGCCAGCAGCTTGGGACCGGGACACCGTGTATGGGGGGATCAGCCCCAGCATTTT. As protein: CASSLGPGHRVWGDQPQHF.

The CDR3 nucleotides are TGTGCCAGCAGCCTGACCCAGGGTCAGGTCGAGCAGTACTTC. Translated, it gives CASSLTQGQVEQYF. The V and J genes are TRBV5-8 and TRBJ2-7, with TRBD1 as a possible D gene (5 bases). V lost 4 bases, J lost 6 bases, and 17 bases lay in between. The CDR3 covers 14 residues. Germline V gives CDR1 SGHTS, CDR2 YDEGEE.

The rearrangement links TRBV27 to TRBJ2-7; TRBD2 matches 9 bases. V shed 2 bases, J shed 0 bases, and the junction held 5 bases outside the gene matches. The length of the CDR3 is 16 residues. Per germline, CDR1 MNHEY and CDR2 SMNVEV (reference sequence). CDR3 region: CASSLEREAISYEQYF. The CDR3 coding sequence is TGTGCCAGCAGTTTAGAGCGGGAGGCCATCTCCTACGAGCAGTACTTC.

This clone was seen a handful of times. The rearrangement uses TRBV5-1 and TRBJ2-7; D is uncertain. V dropped 7 bases and J dropped 0 bases, with 8 bases sitting between them. The CDR3 runs to 12 residues. Looked up from germline, CDR1 is SGHRS and CDR2 is YFSETQ. As DNA, the CDR3 is TGCGCCAGCGGTGGTGACTCCTACGAGCAGTACTTC. Translated: CASGGDSYEQYF.

V and J are TRBV6-5 and TRBJ2-5; D might be TRBD2 (7 bases). V was pared by 5 bases and J by 5 bases, with 9 bases between. Germline assignment: CDR1 MNHEY and CDR2 SVGAGI. The length of the CDR3 is 12 residues. CDR3 in DNA: TGTGCCAGCAGTAGGGGGGGGGAGACCCAGTACTTC. Residues: CASSRGGETQYF.

V usage is TRBV6-5 and J usage is TRBJ1-3; 8 positions match TRBD1. V was clipped by 4 bases and J by 1 base; unmatched bases: 6. Germline lookup yields CDR1 MNHEY and CDR2 SVGAGI. There are 16 residues in the CDR3. CDR3 residues: CASSSDRGGSGNTIYF. The CDR3 bases are TGTGCCAGCAGTTCCGACAGGGGTGGGTCTGGAAACACCATATATTTT.

The chain joins TRBV7-9 to TRBJ1-3; D is unclear. The germline gives CDR1 SEHNR, CDR2 FQNEAQ (reference sequence). The V gene lost 5 bases and the J gene lost 4 bases, with 9 bases spanning the gap. CDR3 length: 13 residues. In DNA, the CDR3 is TGTGCCAGCAGCCCCGTTTCCGGAAACACCATATATTTT. Translation: CASSPVSGNTIYF.

This chain uses TRBV27 with TRBJ2-3; D remains ambiguous. CDR1 MNHEY and CDR2 SMNVEV come from the germline V gene (reference sequence). CDR3 size: 12 residues. Trimming left V 9 bases short and J 4 bases short, with 11 bases between. CDR3 sequence (DNA): TGTGCCAGTCTCGACGAGGCAGATACGCAGTATTTT. This encodes CASLDEADTQYF.

This chain connects TRBV19 to TRBJ2-2, with TRBD2 matching over 7 bases. The J segment lost 3 bases and the V segment lost 9 bases, leaving 7 bases of the junction unmatched. This CDR3 has 14 residues. Germline V gene sequence: CDR1 LNHDA, CDR2 SQIVND (reference sequence). The CDR3 loop is CASARDYHTGELFF. As DNA, the CDR3 is TGTGCCAGCGCACGGGACTACCACACCGGGGAGCTGTTTTTT. Full variable domain (rest looked up from reference TRBV19 and TRBJ2-2): DGGITQSPKYLFRKEGQNVTLSCEQNLNHDAMYWYRQDPGQGLRLIYYSQIVNDFQKGDIAEGYSVSREKKESFPLTVTSAQKNPTAFYLCASARDYHTGELFFGEGSRLTVL.

The chain is built from TRBV5-5 and TRBJ2-7, with TRBD2 as a possible D gene (5 bases). The CDR3 spans 12 residues. V lost 4 bases to trimming and J lost 1 base, with 6 bases between them. CDR1 and CDR2 (germline): SGHKS, YYEKEE (reference sequence). CDR3 in amino acids: CASSRESYEQYF. In DNA form, the CDR3 reads TGTGCCAGCAGCCGGGAATCCTACGAGCAGTACTTC.

The CDR3 spells CASSYTGTGPETQYF. The CDR3 DNA follows: TGTGCCAGCAGTTACACCGGGACAGGGCCGGAGACCCAGTACTTC. This chain links TRBV28 with TRBJ2-5; 9 positions agree with TRBD1. Germline CDR1 reads MDHEN; CDR2 reads SYDVKM. The V segment lost 4 bases and the J segment 5 bases; nucleotides outside the gene matches: 8. This CDR3 is built from 15 residues. Complete variable domain (other parts from reference TRBV28 and TRBJ2-5): DVKVTQSSRYLVKRTGEKVFLECVQDMDHENMFWYRQDPGLGLRLIYFSYDVKMKEKGDIPEGYSVSREKKERFSLILESASTNQTSMYLCASSYTGTGPETQYFGPGTRLLVL.

This clone was detected a few times. One junction end does not reproduce the germline sequence, and a read error may be involved. This chain connects TRBV7-7 to TRBJ2-7; 7 nucleotides match TRBD1. Germline V gene data show CDR1 as SSHAT and CDR2 as FNYEAQ (reference sequence). This CDR3 is built from 14 residues. In DNA, the CDR3 is TGTGCTAGCAGCTTAGTTATAGGGGGCGCCGAGCAGTACTTC. This translates into CASSLVIGGAEQYF.

J is TRBJ2-1 and V is TRBV6-5; TRBD2 matches 11 bases. From germline, CDR1 is MNHEY and CDR2 SVGAGI. Trimming removed 5 bases from V and 7 bases from J; junction bases left unmatched: 7. The CDR3 consists of 15 residues. In DNA, the CDR3 is TGTGCCAGCAGTCTTACTAGCGGGGGTGAGAATGAGCAGTTCTTC. Translated: CASSLTSGGENEQFF.

This chain uses TRBV28 with TRBJ2-3; 8 bases are a match to TRBD1. Per the germline V gene, CDR1 is MDHEN and CDR2 is SYDVKM. J lost 3 bases, V lost 3 bases, and 8 bases had no gene match. The CDR3 is 16 amino acids. In DNA form, the CDR3 reads TGTGCCAGCAGTTTCCGGCGGACAGGGAGGACAGATACGCAGTATTTT. Amino acid sequence: CASSFRRTGRTDTQYF.

The chain uses TRBV21-1 and TRBJ2-3. TRBV21-1 is a recognized pseudogene. The CDR3 sequence is 13 residues long. CDR3 loop: CASPHPHLETQYF. Written as DNA, the CDR3 is TGTGCCAGCCCCCACCCCCACCTGGAAACGCAGTATTTT.

The chain combines TRBV6-5 with TRBJ2-7; no definite D call. The CDR3 sequence is 11 residues long. V lost 4 bases and J lost 7, with 8 bases in between. CDR1 and CDR2 (germline): MNHEY, SVGAGI. In DNA, the CDR3 is TGTGCCAGCAGTTTCTTTGGGGAGCAGTACTTC. Translated, it gives CASSFFGEQYF.

In this sample, this clone turned up a few times. J is TRBJ1-1 and V is TRBV29-1; D is undetermined. The CDR3 runs to 15 residues. Trimming took off 6 bases at V and 5 bases at J, with 22 bases between the two ends. Germline V gene lookup returns CDR1 SQVTM and CDR2 ANQGSEA. CDR3 loop: CSVTMGLSRETEAFF. The DNA of the CDR3 is TGCAGCGTGACAATGGGGTTGAGTAGAGAAACTGAAGCTTTCTTT.

The genes are TRBV6-5 and TRBJ2-7; D is perhaps TRBD1 or TRBD2 (6 bases each). Germline values: CDR1 MNHEY, CDR2 SVGAGI. Trimming removed 7 bases at V and 4 bases at J, with 17 bases between. CDR3 length equals 14 residues. The CDR3 region has the DNA TGTGCCAGCAAAGTGAGGGGGGCCGGTTACGAGCAGTACTTC. Amino acid sequence: CASKVRGAGYEQYF.

Written as DNA, the CDR3 is TGTGCCAGCAGTCTCCCGGGACAAAAGGGAAACACCATATATTTT. Translated: CASSLPGQKGNTIYF. The chain employs TRBV28 and TRBJ1-3; maybe TRBD1 (6 bases). Germline-derived CDR1 and CDR2 are MDHEN and SYDVKM. This CDR3 region has 15 residues. Trimming took 5 bases from V and 4 from J, leaving 15 bases between them.

CDR3 loop: CASAQRLDYNEQFF. As DNA, the CDR3 is TGTGCCTCAGCCCAAAGACTAGACTACAATGAGCAGTTCTTC. This chain links TRBV28 with TRBJ2-1, with a possible D match to TRBD2 (6 bases). Deletions cut 11 bases from V and 3 bases from J, with 17 bases between. Looked up from germline, CDR1 is MDHEN and CDR2 is SYDVKM. There are 14 residues in the CDR3.

The V and J genes are TRBV28 and TRBJ2-7, with TRBD1 matching 8 bases. This CDR3 is 15 amino acids long. Germline CDR1 reads MDHEN; CDR2 reads SYDVKM. The ends lost 4 bases at V and 3 bases at J; junction bases unmatched: 8. The CDR3 bases are TGTGCCAGCAGTTCCCACAGGGGGGATCTCTACGAGCAGTACTTC. As protein: CASSSHRGDLYEQYF.

V usage is TRBV27 and J usage is TRBJ2-1, with no clear D. The CDR3 has 13 residues. Trimming cost V 2 bases and J 8 bases, with 10 bases left between them. Germline V gene lookup returns CDR1 MNHEY and CDR2 SMNVEV (reference sequence). CDR3 coding DNA: TGTGCCAGCAGTTTAGACGCCACCCATGAGCAGTTCTTC. This gives the protein CASSLDATHEQFF.

This chain uses TRBV2 with TRBJ1-3; perhaps TRBD1 as D (5 bases). The germline V gene encodes CDR1 SNHLY and CDR2 FYNNEI. The CDR3 loop spans 14 amino acids. The V and J ends lost 1 base and 4 bases respectively, with 8 bases between them. The CDR3 nucleotides read TGTGCCAGCAGTGAAGAGCGGGGGGGAAACACCATATATTTT. As protein: CASSEERGGNTIYF.